The 23 T cell receptor beta chains presented below share a single source sample, sequenced in a study of blood T cell repertoires in COVID-19. Assay used: immunoSEQ multiplex PCR; TCRdb lists only in-frame clones, some missing. The sample consists of 200,000 to 250,000 clones, 85% to 90% of them appearing once. Material: PBMCs or T cells enriched from blood (not recorded which). These TCRs come from a man aged 35 to 55 who had recovered from COVID-19.

This rearrangement joins TRBV6-5 to TRBJ2-7; TRBD2 agrees at 8 bases. The V gene end was trimmed by 2 bases and the J gene end by 3 bases; junction bases not matched to a gene: 9. Germline-derived CDR1 and CDR2 are MNHEY and SVGAGI. This CDR3 has 16 amino acids. This chain's CDR3 is CASSYGHSGKLYEQYF. CDR3 sequence (DNA): TGTGCCAGCAGTTACGGTCATAGCGGGAAACTCTACGAGCAGTACTTC.

The chain employs TRBV20-1 and TRBJ1-2; D is unclear. Germline-derived CDR1 and CDR2 are DFQATT and SNEGSKA (reference sequence). This CDR3 spans 17 amino acids. Trimming removed 3 bases at V and 4 bases at J, with 24 bases between. CDR3 coding DNA: TGCAGTGCTAGTACCAGTGATTCTCTCGTGTTCCGCTATGGCTACACCTTC. This sequence encodes CSASTSDSLVFRYGYTF.

The J gene is TRBJ2-7, the V gene TRBV18, with a weak D call TRBD2 (5 bases). The ends were cut back, 4 bases at V and 6 bases at J, with 22 bases in the middle. Germline CDR1 KGHSH, CDR2 LQKENI. The CDR3 runs to 16 residues. The CDR3 region is CASSRRDISDRGEQYF. CDR3 DNA sequence: TGTGCCAGCTCACGTAGGGATATTAGCGATCGGGGCGAGCAGTACTTC.

The rearrangement links TRBV12-3 or TRBV12-4 to TRBJ1-2, with 7 bases identical to TRBD1. Germline trimming cut 6 bases from V and 12 bases from J; bases unmatched to any gene: 10. The CDR3 is 12 residues long. Written as DNA, the CDR3 is TGTGCCAGCAGCCGAGACAGGGCCATAAACACCTTC. This gives the protein CASSRDRAINTF.

The chain combines TRBV25-1 with TRBJ1-2, with D uncertain. V lost 3 bases, J lost 6 bases, and 8 bases lay in between. The CDR3 sequence is 12 residues long. In germline, CDR1 is MGHDK, CDR2 SYGVNS. The CDR3 loop reads CASSDGGHGYTF. Here the CDR3 DNA reads TGTGCCAGCAGTGACGGAGGACATGGCTACACCTTC.

This chain uses TRBV28 with TRBJ1-1, with TRBD1 matching over 10 bases. CDR3 length equals 16 residues. The ends lost 5 bases at V and 4 bases at J; junction bases unmatched: 10. Germline V gene lookup returns CDR1 MDHEN and CDR2 SYDVKM. The CDR3 DNA reads TGTGCCAGCAGTCTATCGACAGGGGGCTTCGGCACTGAAGCTTTCTTT. Translation gives CASSLSTGGFGTEAFF.

This chain connects TRBV18 to TRBJ1-6, with no clear D. V shed 0 bases and J shed 4 bases, with 7 bases lying between them. There are 15 residues in the CDR3. Germline V gene lookup returns CDR1 KGHSH and CDR2 LQKENI. The CDR3 loop is CASSPPEGYNSPLHF. The CDR3 DNA follows: TGTGCCAGCTCACCACCTGAGGGTTATAATTCACCCCTCCACTTT. Full variable domain (rest looked up from reference TRBV18 and TRBJ1-6): NAGVMQNPRHLVRRRGQEARLRCSPMKGHSHVYWYRQLPEEGLKFMVYLQKENIIDESGMPKERFSAEFPKEGPSILRIQQVVRGDSAAYFCASSPPEGYNSPLHFGNGTRLTVT.

This chain uses TRBV9 with TRBJ2-7; D is possibly TRBD2 (5 bases). V lost 0 bases to trimming and J lost 4 bases, with 14 bases between them. CDR3 size: 15 residues. The germline gives CDR1 SGDLS, CDR2 YYNGEE. CDR3 sequence (DNA): TGTGCCAGCAGCGTAGTTTTGGGCGGGCAGTACGAGCAGTACTTC. This sequence encodes CASSVVLGGQYEQYF.

This clone was found a few times. The V and J genes are TRBV4-3 and TRBJ1-2; 10 bases agree with TRBD1. Germline CDR1 reads LGHNA; CDR2 reads YSLEER. The CDR3 covers 13 residues. With V trimmed by 4 bases and J by 8 bases, 4 bases remained unmatched. The CDR3 nucleotides read TGCGCCAGCAGCCCGGGGACAGGGGTAGGCTACACCTTC. The encoded protein is CASSPGTGVGYTF.

The rearrangement links TRBV7-3 to TRBJ1-3, with D possibly TRBD1 on 5 matching bases. CDR1 and CDR2 from the germline V gene are SGHTA and FQGTGA. V was shortened by 5 bases and J by 7 bases, with 12 bases between the two germline ends. The length of the CDR3 is 13 residues. The CDR3 loop is CASSPPAGNTIYF. CDR3 bases: TGTGCCAGCAGCCCCCCCGCAGGGAACACCATATATTTT.

The chain joins TRBV19 to TRBJ2-3; no reliable D call. This CDR3 has 13 residues. Deletions cut 5 bases from V and 0 bases from J, with 6 bases between. The germline gives CDR1 LNHDA, CDR2 SQIVND (reference sequence). The CDR3 reads CASSPTSTDTQYF. The DNA for the CDR3 is TGTGCCAGTAGTCCTACTAGCACAGATACGCAGTATTTT.

The rearrangement joins TRBV19 to TRBJ1-2, with a weak D call TRBD1 (6 bases). This CDR3 is 15 amino acids long. Deletions cut 7 bases from V and 4 bases from J, with 19 bases between. Germline CDR1 is LNHDA and CDR2 is SQIVND (reference sequence). The CDR3 DNA reads as TGTGCCAGTACCGAAGGAAGGGGGTACGTCTATGGCTACACCTTC. The encoded protein is CASTEGRGYVYGYTF.

This clone occurred once. The gene calls are TRBV27 and TRBJ1-5; a weak D match, TRBD1 (5 bases). V was clipped by 6 bases and J by 2 bases, with 17 bases between them. Germline V gene data show CDR1 as MNHEY and CDR2 as SMNVEV (reference sequence). The CDR3 totals 16 residues. CDR3 sequence (DNA): TGTGCCAGCAGCCCCGGGCGGCAGGGCCGCAATCAGCCCCAGCATTTT. Translating it yields CASSPGRQGRNQPQHF.

This clone was observed once. The chain carries TRBV5-1 and TRBJ2-6, with 8 bases fitting TRBD1. Germline CDR1 SGHRS, CDR2 YFSETQ. Unmatched junction bases numbered 12, after V lost 4 bases and J lost 0 bases. This CDR3 spans 19 amino acids. The CDR3 is CASSRSRGPFPSGANVLTF. CDR3 nucleotides: TGCGCCAGCAGCAGGAGCAGGGGGCCCTTTCCCTCTGGGGCCAACGTCCTGACTTTC.

In DNA, the CDR3 is TGCGCCAGCAGCTATGGTCTGGGACTAGCGGGGGGCCGTTCCTACGAGCAGTACTTC. It is translated as CASSYGLGLAGGRSYEQYF. The chain recombines TRBV5-1 with TRBJ2-7; the match to TRBD2 covers 15 bases. Germline loops: CDR1 SGHRS, CDR2 YFSETQ. The V segment lost 3 bases and the J segment 1 base; nucleotides outside the gene matches: 11. The CDR3 loop spans 19 amino acids.

V gene TRBV27 combines with J gene TRBJ2-7; TRBD2 matches 10 bases. After removal of 7 bases from V and 1 base from J, the junction contained 4 bases not matched to a gene. The CDR3 totals 14 residues. Germline values: CDR1 MNHEY, CDR2 SMNVEV (reference sequence). The CDR3 protein is CASKLAGGSYEQYF. The CDR3, as DNA: TGTGCCAGCAAGTTAGCGGGAGGATCCTACGAGCAGTACTTC.

The chain joins TRBV11-2 to TRBJ2-1; 9 bases are shared with TRBD2. The CDR3 runs 17 residues. With 4 bases clipped from V and 4 bases from J, the junction kept 11 bases outside the gene matches. CDR1 and CDR2 (germline): SGHAT, FQNNGV. The CDR3 region has the DNA TGTGCCAGCAGCTCCTTAACCGGGACTAGCCAATACAATGAGCAGTTCTTC. The encoded protein is CASSSLTGTSQYNEQFF.

CDR3 sequence: CASSEGQGFYGYTF. The CDR3 coding sequence is TGTGCCAGCAGTGAAGGACAGGGATTTTATGGCTACACCTTC. This chain joins TRBV6-1 and TRBJ1-2, with TRBD1 identical over 7 bases. Germline V gives CDR1 MNHNS, CDR2 SASEGT. The CDR3 is 14 residues long. The V gene end was trimmed by 1 base and the J gene end by 5 bases; junction bases not matched to a gene: 4.

The chain recombines TRBV3-1 (or the pseudogene TRBV3-2) with TRBJ1-2, with 8 nucleotides matching TRBD1. Germline CDR1 LGHDT, CDR2 YNNKEL (reference sequence). The CDR3 loop spans 16 amino acids. J gave up 4 bases and V 0 bases, and 7 bases lay outside the gene matches. The CDR3 reads CASSQDPQGAIYGYTF. The DNA of the CDR3 is TGTGCCAGCAGCCAAGATCCTCAGGGGGCTATCTATGGCTACACCTTC.

This clone was seen only a few times. This sequence joins TRBV30 and TRBJ1-6; tentatively, D is TRBD1 (5 bases). V lost 0 bases and J lost 10, with 16 bases in between. In germline, CDR1 is GTSNPN, CDR2 SVGIG (reference sequence). The CDR3 consists of 15 residues. CDR3 in amino acids: CAWSVHRRGGSPLHF. CDR3 sequence (DNA): TGTGCCTGGAGTGTACATCGACGCGGGGGGTCACCCCTCCACTTT.

The chain is built from TRBV7-2 and TRBJ1-2; D is uncertain. Germline lookup yields CDR1 SGHTA and CDR2 FQGNSA. The CDR3 length is 14 residues. Trimming left V 9 bases short and J 8 bases short, with 22 bases between. DNA of the CDR3: TGTGCCAGTGGGCGGGATCCCGAAGCACCCGGCTACACCTTC. It translates to CASGRDPEAPGYTF.

CDR3 in amino acids: CASSLGTDPSYEQYF. DNA of the CDR3: TGTGCCAGCAGCCTCGGGACAGATCCCTCCTACGAGCAGTACTTC. The chain is built from TRBV4-2 and TRBJ2-7; 7 nucleotides line up with TRBD1. The V segment lost 4 bases and the J segment 0 bases; nucleotides outside the gene matches: 6. CDR1 LGHNA and CDR2 YNFKEQ come from the germline V gene. CDR3 size: 15 residues.

CDR3 in DNA: TGTGCCAGCAGCTTGGTGGCAGGAAACACCATATATTTT. This translates into CASSLVAGNTIYF. The gene calls are TRBV5-4 and TRBJ1-3; D is unclear. The CDR3 is 13 amino acids. V was cut by 0 bases and J by 4 bases, with 5 bases left in between. The germline V gene has CDR1 SGHNT and CDR2 YYREEE (reference sequence).